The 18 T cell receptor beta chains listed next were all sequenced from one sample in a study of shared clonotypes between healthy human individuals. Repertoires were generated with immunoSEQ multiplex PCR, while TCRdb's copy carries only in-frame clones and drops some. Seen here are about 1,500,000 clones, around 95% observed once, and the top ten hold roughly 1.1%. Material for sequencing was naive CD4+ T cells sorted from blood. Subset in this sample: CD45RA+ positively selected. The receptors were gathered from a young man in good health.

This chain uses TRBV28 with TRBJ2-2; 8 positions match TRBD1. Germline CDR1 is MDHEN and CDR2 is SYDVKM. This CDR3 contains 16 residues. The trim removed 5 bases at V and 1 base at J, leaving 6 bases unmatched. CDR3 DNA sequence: TGTGCCAGCAGTAACACCGGGACAGGGAACACCGGGGAGCTGTTTTTT. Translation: CASSNTGTGNTGELFF.

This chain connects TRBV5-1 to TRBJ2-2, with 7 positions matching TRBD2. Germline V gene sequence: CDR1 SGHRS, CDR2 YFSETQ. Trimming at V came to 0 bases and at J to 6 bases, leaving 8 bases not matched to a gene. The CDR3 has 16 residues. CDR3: CASSLGTSFLPGELFF. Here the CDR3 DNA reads TGCGCCAGCAGCTTGGGGACTAGTTTTTTGCCCGGGGAGCTGTTTTTT.

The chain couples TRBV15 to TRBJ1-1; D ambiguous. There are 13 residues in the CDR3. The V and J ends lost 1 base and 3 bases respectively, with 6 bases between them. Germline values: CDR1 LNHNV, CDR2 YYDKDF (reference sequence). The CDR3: CATSRGSYTEAFF. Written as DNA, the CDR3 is TGTGCCACCAGCAGAGGATCTTACACTGAAGCTTTCTTT. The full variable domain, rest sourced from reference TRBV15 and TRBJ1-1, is DAMVIQNPRYQVTQFGKPVTLSCSQTLNHNVMYWYQQKSSQAPKLLFHYYDKDFNNEADTPDNFQSRRPNTSFCFLDIRSPGLGDTAMYLCATSRGSYTEAFFGQGTRLTVV.

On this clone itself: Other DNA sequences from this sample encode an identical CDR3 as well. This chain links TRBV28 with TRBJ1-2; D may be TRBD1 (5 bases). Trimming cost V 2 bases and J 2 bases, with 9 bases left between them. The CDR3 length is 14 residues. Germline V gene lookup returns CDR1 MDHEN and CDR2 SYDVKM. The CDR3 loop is CASSLTGSNYGYTF. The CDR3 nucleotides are TGTGCCAGCAGTTTAACAGGTTCGAACTATGGCTACACCTTC.

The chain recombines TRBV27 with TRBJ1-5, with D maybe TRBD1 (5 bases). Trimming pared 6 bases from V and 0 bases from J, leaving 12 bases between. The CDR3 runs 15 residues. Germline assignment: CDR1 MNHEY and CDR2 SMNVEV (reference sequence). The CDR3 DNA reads TGTGCCAGCAGGAGATTTCAGGGTAGCAATCAGCCCCAGCATTTT. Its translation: CASRRFQGSNQPQHF.

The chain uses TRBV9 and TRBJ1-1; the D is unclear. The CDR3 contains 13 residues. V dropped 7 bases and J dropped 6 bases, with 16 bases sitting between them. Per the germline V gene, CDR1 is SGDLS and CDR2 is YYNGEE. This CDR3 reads CASGLGVTSEAFF. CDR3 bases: TGTGCCAGCGGCCTCGGGGTTACGTCTGAAGCTTTCTTT.

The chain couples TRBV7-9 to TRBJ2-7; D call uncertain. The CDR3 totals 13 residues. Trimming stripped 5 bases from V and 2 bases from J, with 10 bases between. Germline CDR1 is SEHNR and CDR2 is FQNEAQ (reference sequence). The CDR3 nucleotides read TGTGCCAGCAGCCGCGACTTAGCCTACGAGCAGTACTTC. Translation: CASSRDLAYEQYF.

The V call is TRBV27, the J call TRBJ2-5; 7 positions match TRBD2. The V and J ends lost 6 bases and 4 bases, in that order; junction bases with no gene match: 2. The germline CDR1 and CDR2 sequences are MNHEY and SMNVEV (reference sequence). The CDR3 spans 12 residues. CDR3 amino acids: CASSAGAETQYF. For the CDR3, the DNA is TGTGCCAGCAGCGCGGGAGCAGAGACCCAGTACTTC.

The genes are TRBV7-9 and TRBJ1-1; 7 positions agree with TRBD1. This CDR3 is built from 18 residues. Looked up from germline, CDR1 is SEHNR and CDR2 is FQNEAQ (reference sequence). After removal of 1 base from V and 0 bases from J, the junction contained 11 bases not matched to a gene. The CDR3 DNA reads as TGTGCCAGCAGCTTAGTTGGCAGGGGGTTGATCATGAACACTGAAGCTTTCTTT. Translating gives CASSLVGRGLIMNTEAFF. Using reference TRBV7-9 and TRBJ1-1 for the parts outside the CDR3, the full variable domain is DTGVSQNPRHKITKRGQNVTFRCDPISEHNRLYWYRQTLGQGPEFLTYFQNEAQLEKSRLLSDRFSAERPKGSFSTLEIQRTEQGDSAMYLCASSLVGRGLIMNTEAFFGQGTRLTVV.

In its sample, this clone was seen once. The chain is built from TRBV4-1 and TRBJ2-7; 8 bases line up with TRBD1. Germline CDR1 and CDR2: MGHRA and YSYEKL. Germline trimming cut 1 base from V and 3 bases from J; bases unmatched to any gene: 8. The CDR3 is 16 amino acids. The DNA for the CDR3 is TGCGCCAGCAGCCAAGGCAGGACAGGGTTTATCTACGAGCAGTACTTC. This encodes CASSQGRTGFIYEQYF.

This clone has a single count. CDR3: CASSFFRSLQETQYF. CDR3 DNA sequence: TGTGCCAGCAGCTTTTTTAGGTCGCTCCAAGAGACCCAGTACTTC. V usage is TRBV7-9 and J usage is TRBJ2-5; D gene unclear. Germline-derived CDR1 and CDR2 are SEHNR and FQNEAQ (reference sequence). Trimming shortened V by 3 bases and J by 1 base, and 12 bases separated the two germline ends. There are 15 residues in the CDR3.

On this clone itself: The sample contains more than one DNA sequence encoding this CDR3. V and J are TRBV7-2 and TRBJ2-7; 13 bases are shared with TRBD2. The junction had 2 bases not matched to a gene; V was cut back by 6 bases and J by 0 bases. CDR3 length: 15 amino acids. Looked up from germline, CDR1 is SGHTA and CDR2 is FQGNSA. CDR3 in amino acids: CASSRTSGSSYEQYF. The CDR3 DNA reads TGTGCCAGCAGTCGGACTAGCGGGAGCTCCTACGAGCAGTACTTC.

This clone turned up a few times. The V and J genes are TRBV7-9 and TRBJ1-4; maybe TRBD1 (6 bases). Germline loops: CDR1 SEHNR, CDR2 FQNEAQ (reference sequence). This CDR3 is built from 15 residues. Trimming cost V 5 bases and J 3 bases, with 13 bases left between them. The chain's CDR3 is CASSRGGTPNEKLFF. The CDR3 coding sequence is TGTGCCAGCAGCCGAGGCGGGACACCTAATGAAAAACTGTTTTTT.

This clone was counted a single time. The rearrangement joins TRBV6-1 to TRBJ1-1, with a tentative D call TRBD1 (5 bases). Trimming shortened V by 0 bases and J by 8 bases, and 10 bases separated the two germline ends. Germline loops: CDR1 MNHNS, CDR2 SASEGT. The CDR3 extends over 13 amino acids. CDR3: CASSEARGLEAFF. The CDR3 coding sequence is TGTGCCAGCAGTGAAGCGCGGGGCCTAGAAGCTTTCTTT.

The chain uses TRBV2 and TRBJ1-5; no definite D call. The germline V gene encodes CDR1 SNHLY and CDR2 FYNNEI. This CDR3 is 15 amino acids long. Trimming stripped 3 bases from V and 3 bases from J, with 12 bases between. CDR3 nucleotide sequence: TGTGCCAGCAGTGACTCGGGATCCCCCAATCAGCCCCAGCATTTT. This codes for CASSDSGSPNQPQHF.

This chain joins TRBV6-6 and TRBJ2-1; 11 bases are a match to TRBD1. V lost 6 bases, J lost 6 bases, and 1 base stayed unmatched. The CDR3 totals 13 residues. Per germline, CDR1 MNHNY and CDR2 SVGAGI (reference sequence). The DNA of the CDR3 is TGTGCCAGCAGAGGGACAGGGGGCAATGAGCAGTTCTTC. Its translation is CASRGTGGNEQFF.

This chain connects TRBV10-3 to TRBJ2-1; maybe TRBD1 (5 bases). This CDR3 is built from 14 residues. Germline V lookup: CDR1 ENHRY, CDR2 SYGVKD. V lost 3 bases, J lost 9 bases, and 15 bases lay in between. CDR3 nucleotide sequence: TGTGCCATCAGTGACTCAGGGCCTGAAGGTGAGCAGTTCTTC. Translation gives CAISDSGPEGEQFF.

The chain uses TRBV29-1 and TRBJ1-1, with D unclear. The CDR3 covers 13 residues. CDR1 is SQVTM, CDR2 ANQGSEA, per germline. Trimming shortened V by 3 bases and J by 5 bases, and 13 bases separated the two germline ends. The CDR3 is CSVEVGGETEAFF. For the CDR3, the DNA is TGCAGCGTTGAGGTCGGTGGAGAGACTGAAGCTTTCTTT.